This TCR beta chain was captured by sequencing in a study of shared clonotypes between healthy human individuals. Study overall: Researchers assigned three CD4 naive, three CD4 memory, two CD8 naive and one CD8 memory plate to each donor. Study-level findings and limits: The generation probabilities recorded for non-shared clonotypes fell below those of clonotypes shared by all four donors.

The CDR3 is 17 amino acids. Unmatched junction bases numbered 14, after V lost 2 bases and J lost 7 bases. Germline CDR1 is SGHRS and CDR2 is YFSETQ. The healthy adult donors were HIV-negative and reported no recent acute infections or vaccinations. Measured with immunoSEQ multiplex PCR; TCRdb has only the in-frame clones, and not every one. The sample has 550,000 to 700,000 clones; around four fifths are singletons. As regards this clone: The antigen is not known.

Sequencing input: memory CD4+ T cells sorted from blood. Sample subset: CD45RA-negative fraction. This receptor was obtained from a woman aged 30 to 39 in good health. The chain uses TRBV5-1 and TRBJ1-4; 7 bases are a match to TRBD1. The chain's CDR3 is CASSFTRGTDRGEKLFF. As DNA, the CDR3 is TGCGCCAGCAGCTTCACCCGTGGGACAGATCGGGGTGAAAAACTGTTTTTT.